The T cell receptor (beta chain) under discussion was sequenced for a study of glioma-infiltrating T cells (dated by TCRdb to about 2016). Concerning the study at large: The study sequenced TCR alpha- and beta-chain repertoires from glioma tissue, from non-neoplastic brain tissue and from matched peripheral blood mononuclear cells. To measure how far tissue and blood T-cell populations diverged, each tissue-infiltrating repertoire was compared against the peripheral blood repertoire of the same patient. Three low-grade glioma patients, under ten primary glioblastoma patients and three non-glioma patients contributing non-neoplastic brain tissue were included in the paired cohort. The paper as a whole reports these results and caveats: Tissue and blood shared very few CDR3 sequences, a result attributed to high CDR3 diversity and limited sampling. The group comparisons were based on small numbers of patients: three non-neoplastic, three low-grade glioma and roughly eight glioblastoma patients. VJ-independent divergence between tissue and blood was below expectation in non-neoplastic patients but above expectation in all gliomas, especially low-grade gliomas.

TCR alpha and beta CDR3 regions were amplified with the iRepertoire nested amplicon-rescue multiplex PCR (arm-PCR) platform from RNA. The input for one-step reverse transcription and amplification was about 95-450 ng of tissue mRNA or PBMC total RNA. Following bead purification, Illumina adapters were added through a secondary multiplex PCR, and the libraries were then gel-purified between 200 and 400 bp. The libraries contained internal 6-nucleotide barcodes that were used for demultiplexing. The libraries were sequenced on an Illumina MiSeq using 2x220 or 2x250 nucleotide paired-end reads. As for the authors' bioinformatics: FLASH 1.2.11 was used to merge paired reads, and BWA-MEM then aligned the reads to the GRCh37 human genome before TRA and TRB reads were extracted. V and J assignment used an IMGT-derived reference of cassette sequences and CDR3 motifs that included pseudogenes. Three-frame translation of reads was performed, and productive CDR3s were defined as those with a C...FGXG motif and no stop codons. Unique combinations of V-J cassette pair and CDR3 amino acid sequence were defined as clonotypes. Reads were filtered by Hamming distance, thresholded by each sample's sequence error rate in mapped regions. TCRdb handled the public reads itself, with Q25 trimming in fastp and clone calling in MiXCR, and kept productive beta chains. Identical CDR3 proteins give one entry, which carries the most common genes and DNA. The V and J calls follow TCRdb's processing rather than the paper's. This sample holds approximately 140,000 distinct CDR3 sequences; under 30% were observed only once. The ten largest clones capture about 30% of the sample.

This clonotype showed up many times. The antigen this receptor binds is unknown. No much larger clone exists at a distance of one base, and base qualities are not known. CDR1 DFQATT and CDR2 SNEGSKA are derived from the germline V gene (reference sequence). V sheds 0 bases and J sheds 4 bases, leaving 10 bases between their ends. The CDR3, from cysteine to phenylalanine, totals 14 residues. The DNA shown is the 42-base CDR3, in frame from base 1. This receptor was taken from a human donor with low-grade glioma or glioblastoma, undergoing nonglioma brain surgery, or in good health (not recorded which). This receptor chain uses TRBV20-1 and TRBJ1-5; the D gene lacks a confident call. Sequencing was carried out using glioma tissue, nonneoplastic brain tissue, or PBMCs (not recorded which). At the DNA level, the sequence is TGCAGTGCTAGAGATCGAGGAGGGAATCAGCCCCAGCATTTT. Its coded protein is CSARDRGGNQPQHF.